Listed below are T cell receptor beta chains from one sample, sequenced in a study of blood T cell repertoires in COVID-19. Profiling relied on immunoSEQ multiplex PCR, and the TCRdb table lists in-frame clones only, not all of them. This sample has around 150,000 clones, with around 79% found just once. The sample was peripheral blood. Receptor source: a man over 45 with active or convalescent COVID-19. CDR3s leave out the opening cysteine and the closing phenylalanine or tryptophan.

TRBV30	AWTNAGTFGYTQY
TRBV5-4	ASSLGLAGWDEQF
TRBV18	ASSPIDTGSGNTIY
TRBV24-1	ATSDLRYEQF
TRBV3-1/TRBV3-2	ASSPRSTYNSPLH
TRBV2	ASEGLYSTDTQY
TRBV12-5	ASGPQAATNEKLF
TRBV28	ASSWSSGEADTQY
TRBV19	ASSIVRRGEQF
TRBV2	ATGLAEETQY
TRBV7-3	ASSSGHSQETQY
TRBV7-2	ASSPGQGADTQY
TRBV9	ASSVGQGKLF
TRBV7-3	ASSLSLLAGSTDTQY
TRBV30	AWDRGNEKLF
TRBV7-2	ASSFYQALVYEQY
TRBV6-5	ASRFRGEQF
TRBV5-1	ASSLVAGVTDTQY
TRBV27	ASRLGSGGGGTQY
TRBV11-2	ASSLGQNNSPLH
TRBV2	ASSVGVANEKLF
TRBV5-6	ASSLRGGYT
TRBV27	ASKPLLAGVTDTQY
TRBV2	ASSLGVIGYT
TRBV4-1	ASSLGTANTEAF
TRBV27	ASSLSPDRAYGYT
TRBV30	AWSRLGNEQF
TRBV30	AWSVTTGSGNTIY
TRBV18	ASSLGTGGENTEAF
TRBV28	ASRTGGGGETQY
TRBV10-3	AISDDRTHQPQH
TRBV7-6	ASSAGRGFYEQY
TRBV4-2	ASSQEASGPYEQY
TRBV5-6	ASSLKEEAF
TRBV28	ASSSSTELSYEQY
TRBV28	ASMTFWAEAF